Following are 19 T cell receptor beta chains from one sample sequenced in a study of OX40 agonist ivuxolimab in advanced cancers. Measured with immunoSEQ multiplex PCR; TCRdb has only the in-frame clones, and not every one. The sample has 55,000 to 70,000 clones; roughly 89% are singletons. Material: CD4+ or CD8+ T cells sorted from blood, obtained in a trial of the OX40 agonist ivuxolimab. All receptors derive from an adult with an advanced solid tumor such as melanoma, head and neck, liver or kidney cancer.

This chain connects TRBV10-3 to TRBJ2-5, with 11 bases that match TRBD1. This CDR3 is built from 15 residues. Looked up from germline, CDR1 is ENHRY and CDR2 is SYGVKD. The V gene end was trimmed by 6 bases and the J gene end by 5 bases; junction bases not matched to a gene: 8. CDR3 sequence reads: CAISRLDRGQETQYF. For the CDR3, the DNA is TGTGCCATCAGCCGCCTGGACAGGGGGCAGGAGACCCAGTACTTC.

The rearrangement links TRBV5-4 to TRBJ2-5, with TRBD1 matching 7 bases. Germline trimming cut 4 bases from V and 4 bases from J; bases unmatched to any gene: 10. This CDR3 is 15 amino acids long. Germline V gene sequence: CDR1 SGHNT, CDR2 YYREEE (reference sequence). The CDR3 coding sequence is TGTGCCAGCAGCGGAACCAGGGGGAAATCAGAGACCCAGTACTTC. Its protein product is CASSGTRGKSETQYF.

The CDR3 DNA reads as TGCGCCAGCAGCTTGGCGGGTGGCAGGGACCTCTCCTACGAGCAGTACTTC. It encodes CASSLAGGRDLSYEQYF. The chain combines TRBV5-1 with TRBJ2-7; D tentatively reads TRBD1 or TRBD2 (5 bases each). The V end lost 0 bases, the J end lost 0 bases, and 16 bases lay between the germline ends. Per germline, CDR1 SGHRS and CDR2 YFSETQ. The length of the CDR3 is 17 residues.

This clone was seen more than once but under ten times. This sequence joins TRBV19 and TRBJ1-2; TRBD1 aligns across 8 bases. In germline, CDR1 is LNHDA, CDR2 SQIVND (reference sequence). This CDR3 has 14 amino acids. The J segment lost 4 bases and the V segment lost 11 bases, leaving 12 bases of the junction unmatched. Here the CDR3 DNA reads TGTGCCGCGAACTCGGGACAGGCCCTCTATGGCTACACCTTC. Residues: CAANSGQALYGYTF.

This sequence joins TRBV7-2 and TRBJ2-3; 10 bases are a match to TRBD2. The CDR3 is made up of 18 amino acids. V trimming: 5 bases; J trimming: 8 bases; junction bases outside the gene matches: 19. In germline, CDR1 is SGHTA, CDR2 FQGNSA. CDR3 in DNA: TGTGCCAGCAGCAAGGCGGCTAGCGGGGGACCCGCACAGATTACGCAGTATTTT. It is translated as CASSKAASGGPAQITQYF.

The J gene is TRBJ1-1, the V gene TRBV16; D remains unclear. Germline V gene sequence: CDR1 KGHSY, CDR2 FQNENV. The CDR3 totals 15 residues. V gave up 2 bases and J gave up 6 bases, with 16 bases separating them. The CDR3 nucleotides are TGTGCCAGCAGCCAAGAGTTAGGCAGATACCCTGAAGCTTTCTTT. Protein: CASSQELGRYPEAFF.

A single count supports this clone. The rearrangement links TRBV10-2 to TRBJ1-5; no definite D call. The CDR3 has 13 residues. V was cut by 4 bases and J by 7 bases, with 11 bases left in between. In germline, CDR1 is WSHSY, CDR2 SAAADI. CDR3 region: CASSGLIGQPQHF. The CDR3 region has the DNA TGCGCCAGCAGTGGACTCATCGGGCAGCCCCAGCATTTT.

This rearrangement joins TRBV5-6 to TRBJ2-7, with TRBD1 matching 7 bases. The germline gives CDR1 SGHDT, CDR2 YYEEEE. The CDR3 consists of 15 residues. Trimming removed 3 bases from V and 3 bases from J; junction bases left unmatched: 9. The CDR3 DNA is TGTGCCAGCAGCTCCCGGGACAGAGAGTACTACGAGCAGTACTTC. As protein: CASSSRDREYYEQYF.

CDR3 in amino acids: CASRGGWGSNTEAFF. The CDR3, as DNA: TGCGCCAGCAGAGGGGGGTGGGGCAGCAACACTGAAGCTTTCTTT. The chain has TRBV4-1 and TRBJ1-1; weak D call: TRBD1 (6 bases). Trimming removed 6 bases from V and 2 bases from J, with 16 bases in between. Germline assignment: CDR1 MGHRA and CDR2 YSYEKL. This CDR3 is 15 amino acids long.

V gene TRBV6-1 combines with J gene TRBJ1-5; D is undetermined. CDR3 length: 14 amino acids. Trimming pared 4 bases from V and 5 bases from J, leaving 12 bases between. Germline V lookup: CDR1 MNHNS, CDR2 SASEGT. CDR3 region: CASSGSGHYQPQHF. Written as DNA, the CDR3 is TGTGCCAGCAGTGGATCGGGCCACTATCAGCCCCAGCATTTT.

The gene calls are TRBV14 and TRBJ1-1, with D unresolved. CDR1 SGHDN and CDR2 FVKESK come from the germline V gene. The CDR3 length is 20 residues. V lost 1 base and J 0 bases, leaving 24 bases between the germline ends. DNA of the CDR3: TGTGCCAGCAGCCAAGGCTTTCTATGGCAGTCCATGCCCCTGAACACTGAAGCTTTCTTT. Residues: CASSQGFLWQSMPLNTEAFF.

This rearrangement joins TRBV10-3 to TRBJ1-4; TRBD1 aligns across 9 bases. The CDR3 consists of 14 residues. CDR1 is ENHRY and CDR2 is SYGVKD in the germline V gene. With 6 bases clipped from V and 5 bases from J, the junction kept 4 bases outside the gene matches. The CDR3 region has the DNA TGTGCCATCAGAAGGACAGGGGAAAATGAAAAACTGTTTTTT. This gives the protein CAIRRTGENEKLFF.

V usage is TRBV6-6 and J usage is TRBJ1-5; D unclear. Germline V gene lookup returns CDR1 MNHNY and CDR2 SVGAGI (reference sequence). The V and J ends lost 2 bases and 7 bases respectively, with 12 bases between them. This CDR3 has 14 amino acids. Here the CDR3 reads CASSYALSRQPQHF. CDR3 nucleotide sequence: TGTGCCAGCAGTTACGCTTTGTCGAGACAGCCCCAGCATTTT.

This clone is a singleton in its sample. This chain connects TRBV18 to TRBJ1-2; D may be TRBD1 (6 bases). Trimming shortened V by 2 bases and J by 5 bases, and 18 bases separated the two germline ends. Germline V CDR1 and CDR2: KGHSH, LQKENI. CDR3 length: 16 residues. For the CDR3, the DNA is TGTGCCAGCTCACCAGGGGAGCAGGGGAGAAAATATGGCTACACCTTC. It is translated as CASSPGEQGRKYGYTF. The variable domain in full, with the rest retrieved from reference TRBV18 and TRBJ1-2, is NAGVMQNPRHLVRRRGQEARLRCSPMKGHSHVYWYRQLPEEGLKFMVYLQKENIIDESGMPKERFSAEFPKEGPSILRIQQVVRGDSAAYFCASSPGEQGRKYGYTFGSGTRLTVV.

The gene calls are TRBV7-9 and TRBJ2-5; no definite D call. V lost 1 base and J 4 bases, leaving 13 bases between the germline ends. CDR1 and CDR2 (germline): SEHNR, FQNEAQ (reference sequence). The CDR3 is 15 residues long. CDR3 residues: CASSLGVDVGETQYF. CDR3 in DNA: TGTGCCAGCAGCTTAGGGGTTGATGTGGGAGAGACCCAGTACTTC.

This chain joins TRBV27 and TRBJ1-1; a weak D match, TRBD1 (6 bases). The CDR3 is 12 residues long. The germline CDR1 and CDR2 sequences are MNHEY and SMNVEV (reference sequence). V was trimmed by 6 bases and J by 2 bases, leaving 7 bases between them. The CDR3 sequence is CASRDSNTEAFF. The CDR3 DNA follows: TGTGCCAGCAGGGACAGTAACACTGAAGCTTTCTTT.

This chain uses TRBV7-8 with TRBJ2-3; no definite D call. CDR1 is SGHVS and CDR2 is FQNEAQ in the germline V gene. Trimming removed 1 base from V and 5 bases from J, with 16 bases in between. CDR3 size: 16 residues. The chain's CDR3 is CASSLEGPQIRDTQYF. CDR3 nucleotide sequence: TGTGCCAGCAGCTTAGAAGGTCCCCAGATTAGAGATACGCAGTATTTT. The full variable domain, in which reference TRBV7-8 and TRBJ2-3 provide the parts outside the CDR3, is GAGVSQSPRYKVAKRGQDVALRCDPISGHVSLFWYQQALGQGPEFLTYFQNEAQLDKSGLPSDRFFAERPEGSVSTLKIQRTQQEDSAVYLCASSLEGPQIRDTQYFGPGTRLTVL.

This chain uses TRBV10-3 with TRBJ2-5; 16 bases map to TRBD2. After removal of 10 bases from V and 3 bases from J, the junction contained 17 bases not matched to a gene. This CDR3 is 19 amino acids long. Germline assignment: CDR1 ENHRY and CDR2 SYGVKD. Here the CDR3 DNA reads TGTGCCACCCGAGGTTTACTGGGGACTAGCGGGGGGGCGAAAGAGACCCAGTACTTC. Amino acid sequence: CATRGLLGTSGGAKETQYF.

In this sample, this clone turned up once. The rearrangement links TRBV19 to TRBJ1-6; D may be TRBD1 (6 bases). Trimming stripped 5 bases from V and 9 bases from J, with 14 bases between. CDR1 is LNHDA and CDR2 is SQIVND in the germline V gene (reference sequence). The CDR3 runs to 14 residues. In nucleotides, the CDR3 is TGTGCCAGTAGTGACCTCAGGGGCTCTTCACCCCTCCACTTT. Its protein product is CASSDLRGSSPLHF.